The rows below give T cell receptor beta chains drawn from one sample of a study of a mutant IDH1 vaccine in newly diagnosed glioma. No antigen has been assigned to these receptors. Measured with immunoSEQ multiplex PCR; TCRdb has only the in-frame clones, and not every one. The table has about 120,000 clones, roughly nine tenths seen once. This specimen consisted of PBMCs, obtained from a glioma patient whose treatment included an IDH1 peptide vaccine. These receptors originate from a woman between 50 and 59 years old with glioma. Each CDR3 is given with its conserved first and last residue. D genes are given only for firm matches. Clone size, where shown, is once, few, many, or a class for clones that have expanded.

clone_size j_call v_call d_call cdr3_aa cdr3_nt
. TRBJ2-2 TRBV11-3 . CASRSTGELFF TGTGCCAGCAGAAGCACCGGGGAGCTGTTTTTT
. TRBJ2-2 TRBV18 TRBD1 CASSPQGDRGTGELFF TGTGCCAGCTCACCACAAGGGGACAGGGGAACCGGGGAGCTGTTTTTT
. TRBJ1-5 TRBV5-4 TRBD1 CASSQRDRGGQPQHF TGTGCCAGCAGCCAACGGGACAGGGGCGGTCAGCCCCAGCATTTT
few TRBJ1-2 TRBV15 . CATRDGGDPYGYTF TGTGCCACCAGAGACGGAGGGGATCCCTATGGCTACACCTTC
. TRBJ1-2 TRBV7-9 . CASSWDLSPYGYTF TGTGCCAGCAGCTGGGACTTGTCGCCCTATGGCTACACCTTC
. TRBJ2-3 TRBV19 . CASSIRVSGPTDTQYF TGTGCCAGTAGTATAAGGGTTAGCGGACCCACAGATACGCAGTATTTT
. TRBJ2-5 TRBV11-3 . CASSLTGLGGETQYF TGTGCCAGCAGCCTAACAGGGCTGGGGGGAGAGACCCAGTACTTC
once TRBJ2-7 TRBV28 TRBD1 CASSFGQGASIEQYF TGTGCCAGCAGTTTCGGACAGGGGGCTTCTATCGAGCAGTACTTC
. TRBJ1-5 TRBV14 . CASSPGGQPQHF TGTGCCAGCAGCCCGGGGGGTCAGCCCCAGCATTTT
. TRBJ2-3 TRBV7-2 . CASSFGLGGYTQYF TGTGCCAGCAGCTTCGGCCTAGGGGGATATACGCAGTATTTT
. TRBJ2-7 TRBV10-1 . CASSERVTYEQYF TGCGCCAGCAGTGAAAGGGTTACCTACGAGCAGTACTTC